The subject of this entry is one T cell receptor beta chain. What was amplified from RNA transcripts were TCR beta CDR3 regions. HTBI primers were employed in a first-round RT-PCR of the TCR CDR3. TCRdb re-called the multiplex PCR reads with MiXCR, one entry per CDR3 protein. The sample shows roughly 510,000 distinct CDR3 sequences, 40% to 50% of them seen only once. The sample comes from a study of T cells in Graves' hyperthyroidism and ophthalmopathy. The germline CDR1 and CDR2 sequences are DFQATT and SNEGSKA (reference sequence). Trimming shortened V by 4 bases and J by 4 bases, and 22 bases separated the two germline ends. This CDR3 comprises 16 residues.

The sequence was obtained from an adult woman with Graves' disease, either hyperthyroidism or ophthalmopathy (not recorded which). Sequenced input: peripheral blood or thyroid tissue (not recorded which). The rearrangement links TRBV20-1 to TRBJ1-1, with D perhaps matching TRBD1 (5 bases). Here the CDR3 reads CSAMGPGLLGFTEAFF. The CDR3 coding sequence is TGCAGTGCTATGGGGCCTGGGCTTTTAGGTTTCACTGAAGCTTTCTTT.